Described below is a single T cell receptor (beta chain) sequence and its context. Its specificity is not known. The data were taken from a study of beta chain features in type 1 diabetes. The isolated RNA, all of it, was reverse transcribed, so expressed TCRB transcripts were what got sequenced. Generated by immunoSEQ multiplex PCR, the TCRdb table keeps only in-frame clones and is missing some. Counted here are approximately 140,000 clones, about 7% occurring once; the ten biggest clones make up 1.4%. The CDR3 loop spans 15 amino acids. V was clipped by 3 bases and J by 2 bases, with 13 bases between them. From germline, CDR1 is SGHTA and CDR2 FQGNSA. Findings and limits, study-wide: Fewer insertions but more deletions were seen at VDJ junctions in type 1 diabetes patients.

The authors sorted CD4+ naive, central memory, regulatory and stem cell-like memory cells via CD45RO/CCR7/CD25/CD127/CD95/CD27. The chain joins TRBV7-2 to TRBJ1-2; the D gene is possibly TRBD1 (5 bases). The source of this sequence is a woman aged 25 to 39 in good health. Source material: central memory CD4+ T cells from blood. CDR3 coding DNA: TGTGCCAGCAGCTTGGGGCAGGTGTTCAACTATGGCTACACCTTC. Protein product: CASSLGQVFNYGYTF.